These T cell receptor beta chains were read from a single sample in a study of T cell responses to AZD1222 COVID-19 vaccine. TCRdb's table, derived via immunoSEQ multiplex PCR, lists solely in-frame clones and lacks some. The sample holds 90,000 to 150,000 clones, about 87% seen once. The source was peripheral blood, collected on day 0 of AZD1222 vaccination. All receptors derive from an adult in good health. Both conserved end residues are trimmed from each CDR3. Expanded clones are given a class, and other clones once, few, many or no size at all.

CDR3 protein | V gene | clone size | J gene
ASSNGGGSGNQPQH | TRBV28 | . | TRBJ1-5
ASKGNGKNIQY | TRBV28 | . | TRBJ2-4
ASTSGGGETQY | TRBV6-5 | . | TRBJ2-5
ASSEATRANYGYT | TRBV6-1 | . | TRBJ1-2
ASSQQESGGNGEAF | TRBV18 | . | TRBJ1-1
ASSTETNSPLH | TRBV2 | few | TRBJ1-6
ASSFADGAEQF | TRBV12-3/TRBV12-4 | . | TRBJ2-1
ASSLGPKMNTEAF | TRBV27 | . | TRBJ1-1
ASSRTGPYEQY | TRBV6-5 | . | TRBJ2-7
ASTSGMLNSYEQY | TRBV28 | . | TRBJ2-7
ASSKAGGYGYT | TRBV6-5 | . | TRBJ1-2
ASSVIGTSGSKKETQY | TRBV27 | . | TRBJ2-5
ASARGQDNEQF | TRBV7-9 | . | TRBJ2-1
ASSRSTADTGELF | TRBV5-1 | . | TRBJ2-2
ASSHWGVRTEAF | TRBV4-1 | . | TRBJ1-1
ASSPISALSSYNEQF | TRBV18 | . | TRBJ2-1
ASSRGDMAEDYNEQF | TRBV19 | . | TRBJ2-1
ASRQGAMA | TRBV6-5 | . | TRBJ1-2
ASSPGVGGSYNEQF | TRBV7-7 | . | TRBJ2-1
ASSVQSNQPQH | TRBV2 | . | TRBJ1-5
ASSVVGTGVGYT | TRBV9 | . | TRBJ1-2
ASSPRRGPDYGYT | TRBV18 | . | TRBJ1-2
ASSSLAGSDTGELF | TRBV19 | . | TRBJ2-2
ASSSPGQGNTEAF | TRBV28 | . | TRBJ1-1
ASSQGSTGELF | TRBV3-1/TRBV3-2 | . | TRBJ2-2
ASSVGGSKNEQF | TRBV9 | . | TRBJ2-1
ASSYGFGTGGSEQY | TRBV6-5 | . | TRBJ2-7
ASSSRGVKLF | TRBV28 | . | TRBJ1-4
ASSSSTGFLGNQPQH | TRBV28 | . | TRBJ1-5
ASNPRGTGNTIY | TRBV6-5 | . | TRBJ1-3
ASSQGYRGNTEAF | TRBV3-1/TRBV3-2 | . | TRBJ1-1
ASSSGRLYNSPLH | TRBV5-4 | . | TRBJ1-6
ASSSNRGGGYT | TRBV3-1/TRBV3-2 | . | TRBJ1-2
ASSLQGGTEAF | TRBV12-3/TRBV12-4 | once | TRBJ1-1
ASSIFILPGVGYGYT | TRBV19 | . | TRBJ1-2
ASSLDPGRGSYGYT | TRBV11-2 | . | TRBJ1-2
ASRQSSYNSPLH | TRBV6-5 | . | TRBJ1-6
ASTKTSGVYNEQF | TRBV21-1 | . | TRBJ2-1
ASRDLGGDNSPLH | TRBV5-1 | . | TRBJ1-6
ASSADMVKTQY | TRBV9 | . | TRBJ2-5
ASSSQGTEAF | TRBV5-1 | . | TRBJ1-1
ASSGTGGSNQPQH | TRBV2 | . | TRBJ1-5
ASSLNDPSGNTIY | TRBV5-1 | . | TRBJ1-3
ASSLRLAGASEQY | TRBV7-3 | . | TRBJ2-7
ASSWGGETQY | TRBV7-7 | . | TRBJ2-5
ASSSPGQRNTEAF | TRBV7-8 | . | TRBJ1-1
ASSEVAGRGYEQY | TRBV6-1 | . | TRBJ2-7
AARGGGGTEAF | TRBV6-5 | . | TRBJ1-1
SARVLNEQF | TRBV20-1 | once | TRBJ2-1